These 17 T cell receptor beta chains were all obtained from the same sample, sequenced in a study of cytomegalovirus exposure and HLA in healthy donors. PCR used 60 Vbeta primers and 13 Jbeta primers. Data came from immunoSEQ multiplex PCR; TCRdb stores just in-frame clones and leaves some out. The profile covers about 150,000 clones, with 80% to 85% appearing a single time and roughly 1.2% taken by the ten largest. The sequenced sample was PBMCs. These receptors were obtained from a boy aged 2 to 10 in good health and CMV-seronegative.

The CDR3 region has the DNA TGCGCCAGCGTGGCTAGCGGGGGGACCTACAATGAGCAGTTCTTC. Protein sequence: CASVASGGTYNEQFF. The chain is built from TRBV10-1 and TRBJ2-1, with 11 bases fitting TRBD2. Trimming took 8 bases from V and 2 from J; bases not matched to a gene: 5. CDR3 length equals 15 residues. The germline V gene encodes CDR1 WNHNN and CDR2 SYGVQD (reference sequence).

As regards this clone: Other nucleotide sequences from this sample produce the same CDR3. The chain carries TRBV29-1 and TRBJ1-1; D is perhaps TRBD1 (6 bases). The V and J ends lost 5 bases and 0 bases respectively, with 7 bases between them. The germline V gene encodes CDR1 SQVTM and CDR2 ANQGSEA. The CDR3 extends over 12 amino acids. The CDR3 nucleotides are TGCAGCGTTCAGGGGATGAACACTGAAGCTTTCTTT. Translated: CSVQGMNTEAFF.

The V gene is TRBV6-1, the J gene TRBJ1-1; 7 bases agree with TRBD1. V dropped 5 bases and J dropped 0; count of bases not matched to a gene: 6. Germline V CDR1 and CDR2: MNHNS, SASEGT. The CDR3 extends over 15 amino acids. Here the CDR3 reads CASSRGPEMNTEAFF. In DNA, the CDR3 is TGTGCCAGCAGTAGGGGGCCAGAGATGAACACTGAAGCTTTCTTT.

V usage is TRBV14 and J usage is TRBJ2-2, with TRBD2 matching over 9 bases. Germline V gene data show CDR1 as SGHDN and CDR2 as FVKESK. The CDR3 is made up of 16 amino acids. V was clipped by 3 bases and J by 5 bases; unmatched bases: 7. In DNA, the CDR3 is TGTGCCAGCAGCCAGACAGCGGGGGGCAAGACCGGGGAGCTGTTTTTT. It specifies CASSQTAGGKTGELFF.

The V gene is TRBV4-1, the J gene TRBJ2-1; 9 positions agree with TRBD2. Germline V CDR1 and CDR2: MGHRA, YSYEKL. The CDR3 is made up of 15 amino acids. V dropped 7 bases and J dropped 5; count of bases not matched to a gene: 9. CDR3 in amino acids: CASTPRVAGDNEQFF. In DNA, the CDR3 is TGCGCCAGCACCCCCCGAGTAGCGGGGGACAATGAGCAGTTCTTC.

The chain has TRBV9 and TRBJ1-1; D is unclear. Germline loops: CDR1 SGDLS, CDR2 YYNGEE. CDR3 length: 14 residues. Trimming removed 4 bases from V and 8 bases from J, with 18 bases in between. Here the CDR3 reads CASSLSPQISEAFF. CDR3 DNA: TGTGCCAGCAGCCTTAGCCCTCAGATATCCGAAGCTTTCTTT.

The rearrangement links TRBV7-8 to TRBJ1-4; the D is unclear. In germline, CDR1 is SGHVS, CDR2 FQNEAQ. V was clipped by 0 bases and J by 0 bases, with 11 bases between them. The CDR3 is 17 residues long. CDR3 DNA: TGTGCCAGCAGCTTAGCAGTCAGGCCCGCAACTAATGAAAAACTGTTTTTT. Translating it yields CASSLAVRPATNEKLFF.

J is TRBJ1-2 and V is TRBV23-1, with 9 bases aligning to TRBD1. TRBV23-1 belongs to the ORF category, with a function that is uncertain. J was trimmed by 10 bases and V by 11 bases; bases with no gene match: 20. The CDR3 consists of 15 residues. The CDR3 bases are TGCGCCTCCCGGGACAGGGACTGTCCCGGGTTAGCCTACACCTTC. Translation gives CASRDRDCPGLAYTF.

The rearrangement uses TRBV27 and TRBJ2-2, with a possible D match to TRBD1 (6 bases). CDR1 is MNHEY, CDR2 SMNVEV, per germline (reference sequence). The CDR3 runs to 13 residues. V gave up 6 bases and J gave up 5 bases, with 10 bases separating them. CDR3 loop: CASRIRGTGELFF. CDR3 in DNA: TGTGCCAGCAGGATCAGGGGAACCGGGGAGCTGTTTTTT.

The rearrangement uses TRBV2 and TRBJ1-1, with TRBD1 matching over 8 bases. The germline V gene encodes CDR1 SNHLY and CDR2 FYNNEI. The CDR3 is made up of 14 amino acids. The V gene end was trimmed by 5 bases and the J gene end by 11 bases; junction bases not matched to a gene: 13. As DNA, the CDR3 is TGTGCCAGCAGTATAGCTACAGGGGGTTTGGATGCTTTCTTT. It translates to CASSIATGGLDAFF.

The V call is TRBV4-1, the J call TRBJ2-1; a possible D gene is TRBD2 (5 bases). The CDR3 covers 13 residues. The germline gives CDR1 MGHRA, CDR2 YSYEKL. V lost 4 bases and J lost 15, with 19 bases in between. The CDR3 DNA reads TGCGCCAGCAGCCCGATAATACAAGACTATGTGTTCTTC. Amino acids: CASSPIIQDYVFF.

Remarks on this clone: This sample includes further DNA sequences coding for the same CDR3. V gene TRBV11-2 combines with J gene TRBJ2-1; 12 bases match TRBD2. Trimming cost V 5 bases and J 7 bases; bases outside gene matches: 0. This CDR3 region has 13 residues. Germline lookup yields CDR1 SGHAT and CDR2 FQNNGV. The CDR3 nucleotides read TGTGCCAGCAGCCTAGCGGGAGGGAATGAGCAGTTCTTC. It codes for CASSLAGGNEQFF.

The chain is built from TRBV7-8 and TRBJ2-7; 9 nucleotides agree with TRBD1. The V gene's germline CDR1 is SGHVS and CDR2 FQNEAQ. The CDR3 is 16 amino acids. V lost 1 base and J lost 9; bases outside the gene matches: 13. The CDR3 sequence: CASSLESLGTGSAQYV. The CDR3 region has the DNA TGTGCCAGCAGCTTAGAAAGCTTGGGGACAGGGTCTGCGCAGTACGTC.

The chain links TRBV7-2 to TRBJ2-3; 7 bases fit TRBD2. CDR3 length: 14 residues. The germline gives CDR1 SGHTA, CDR2 FQGNSA. Trimming at V came to 7 bases and at J to 3 bases, leaving 7 bases not matched to a gene. The CDR3 protein is CASNRGGSTDTQYF. Here the CDR3 DNA reads TGTGCCAGCAACCGCGGCGGGAGTACAGATACGCAGTATTTT.

The chain is built from TRBV27 and TRBJ1-1; 8 positions agree with TRBD1. The trim removed 0 bases at V and 4 bases at J, leaving 4 bases unmatched. The CDR3 sequence is 15 residues long. CDR1 MNHEY and CDR2 SMNVEV come from the germline V gene (reference sequence). CDR3 coding DNA: TGTGCCAGCAGTTTATCCCAGGGGGCGAGCACTGAAGCTTTCTTT. Translated, it gives CASSLSQGASTEAFF.

This chain joins TRBV19 and TRBJ1-3; D gene uncertain. Per germline, CDR1 LNHDA and CDR2 SQIVND (reference sequence). V lost 1 base, J lost 0 bases, and 10 bases lay in between. The CDR3 contains 16 residues. The CDR3 sequence: CASSIVAAGSGNTIYF. CDR3 nucleotides: TGTGCCAGTAGTATAGTAGCAGCCGGCTCTGGAAACACCATATATTTT. Supplemented by reference TRBV19 and TRBJ1-3, the full variable domain reads DGGITQSPKYLFRKEGQNVTLSCEQNLNHDAMYWYRQDPGQGLRLIYYSQIVNDFQKGDIAEGYSVSREKKESFPLTVTSAQKNPTAFYLCASSIVAAGSGNTIYFGEGSWLTVV.

The chain joins TRBV5-6 to TRBJ1-4; the D gene is possibly TRBD1 (6 bases). This CDR3 has 15 amino acids. CDR1 and CDR2 (germline): SGHDT, YYEEEE. The germline V and J ends were trimmed by 0 bases and 8 bases, with 14 bases remaining between them. The CDR3 region is CASSLAQGKEEKLFF. The CDR3 nucleotides read TGTGCCAGCAGCTTGGCCCAGGGGAAGGAGGAAAAACTGTTTTTT. Using reference TRBV5-6 and TRBJ1-4 for the parts outside the CDR3, the full variable domain is DAGVTQSPTHLIKTRGQQVTLRCSPKSGHDTVSWYQQALGQGPQFIFQYYEEEERQRGNFPDRFSGHQFPNYSSELNVNALLLGDSALYLCASSLAQGKEEKLFFGSGTQLSVL.